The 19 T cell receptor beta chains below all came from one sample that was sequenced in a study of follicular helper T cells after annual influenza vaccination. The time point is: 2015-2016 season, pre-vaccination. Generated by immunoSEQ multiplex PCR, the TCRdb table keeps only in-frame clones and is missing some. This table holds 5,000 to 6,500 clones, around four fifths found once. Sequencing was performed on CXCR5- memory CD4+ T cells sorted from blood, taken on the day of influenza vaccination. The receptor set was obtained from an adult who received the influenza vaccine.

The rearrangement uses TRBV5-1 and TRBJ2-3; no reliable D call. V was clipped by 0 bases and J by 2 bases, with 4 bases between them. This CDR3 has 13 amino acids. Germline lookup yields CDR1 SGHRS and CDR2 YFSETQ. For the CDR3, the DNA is TGCGCCAGCAGCTTGGACTTCACAGATACGCAGTATTTT. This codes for CASSLDFTDTQYF.

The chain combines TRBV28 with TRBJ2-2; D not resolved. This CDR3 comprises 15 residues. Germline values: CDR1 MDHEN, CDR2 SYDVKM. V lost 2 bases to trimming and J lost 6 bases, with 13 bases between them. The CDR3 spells CASSLKVVRSGELFF. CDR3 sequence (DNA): TGTGCCAGCAGTTTAAAGGTGGTAAGATCCGGGGAGCTGTTTTTT. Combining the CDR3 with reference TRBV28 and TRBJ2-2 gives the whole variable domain DVKVTQSSRYLVKRTGEKVFLECVQDMDHENMFWYRQDPGLGLRLIYFSYDVKMKEKGDIPEGYSVSREKKERFSLILESASTNQTSMYLCASSLKVVRSGELFFGEGSRLTVL.

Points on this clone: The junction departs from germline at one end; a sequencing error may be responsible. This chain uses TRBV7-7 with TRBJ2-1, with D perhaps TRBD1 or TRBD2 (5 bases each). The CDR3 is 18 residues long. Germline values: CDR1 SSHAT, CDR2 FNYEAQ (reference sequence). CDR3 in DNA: TGTGCTAGCAGCCCTGATTATCCCGGGGCCTCATCCGGCAATGAGCAGTTCTTC. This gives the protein CASSPDYPGASSGNEQFF.

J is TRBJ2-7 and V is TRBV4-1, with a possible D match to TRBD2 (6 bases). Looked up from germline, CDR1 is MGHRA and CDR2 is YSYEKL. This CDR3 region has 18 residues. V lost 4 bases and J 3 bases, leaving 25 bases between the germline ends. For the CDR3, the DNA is TGCGCCAGCAGCCGGGCTCCGGGACTTTTCAACCCAGACTACGAGCAGTACTTC. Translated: CASSRAPGLFNPDYEQYF.

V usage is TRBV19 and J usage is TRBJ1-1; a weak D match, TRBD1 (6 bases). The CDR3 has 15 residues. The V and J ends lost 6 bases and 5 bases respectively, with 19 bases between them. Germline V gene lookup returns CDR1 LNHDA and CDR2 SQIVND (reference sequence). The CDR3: CASSWRGGARTEAFF. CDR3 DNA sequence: TGTGCCAGTAGCTGGCGGGGGGGCGCTCGGACTGAAGCTTTCTTT. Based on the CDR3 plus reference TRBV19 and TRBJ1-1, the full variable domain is DGGITQSPKYLFRKEGQNVTLSCEQNLNHDAMYWYRQDPGQGLRLIYYSQIVNDFQKGDIAEGYSVSREKKESFPLTVTSAQKNPTAFYLCASSWRGGARTEAFFGQGTRLTVV.

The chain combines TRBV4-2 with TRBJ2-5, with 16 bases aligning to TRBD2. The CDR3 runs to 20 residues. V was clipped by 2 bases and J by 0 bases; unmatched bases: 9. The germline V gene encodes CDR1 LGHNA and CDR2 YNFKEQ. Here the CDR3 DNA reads TGTGCCAGCAGCCAAACCGGGACTAGCGGGGGGGATGATAACCAAGAGACCCAGTACTTC. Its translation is CASSQTGTSGGDDNQETQYF.

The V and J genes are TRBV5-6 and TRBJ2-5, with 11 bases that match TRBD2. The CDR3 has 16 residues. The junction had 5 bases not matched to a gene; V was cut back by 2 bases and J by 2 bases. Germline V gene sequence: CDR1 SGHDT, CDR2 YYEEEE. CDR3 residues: CASSLVAGGLQETQYF. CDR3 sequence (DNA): TGTGCCAGCAGCTTAGTAGCGGGGGGGTTACAAGAGACCCAGTACTTC.

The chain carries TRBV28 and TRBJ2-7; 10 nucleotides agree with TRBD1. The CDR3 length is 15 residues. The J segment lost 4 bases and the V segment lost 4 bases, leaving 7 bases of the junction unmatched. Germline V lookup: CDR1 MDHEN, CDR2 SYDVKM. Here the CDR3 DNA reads TGTGCCAGCAGTTGGGGGACAGGGGAACCGTACGAGCAGTACTTC. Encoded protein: CASSWGTGEPYEQYF.

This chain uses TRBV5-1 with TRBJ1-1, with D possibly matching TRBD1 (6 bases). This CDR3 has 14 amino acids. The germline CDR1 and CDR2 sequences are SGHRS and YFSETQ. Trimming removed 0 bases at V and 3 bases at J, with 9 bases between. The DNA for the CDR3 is TGCGCCAGCAGCTTGGCCTCAGGGGACACTGAAGCTTTCTTT. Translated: CASSLASGDTEAFF.

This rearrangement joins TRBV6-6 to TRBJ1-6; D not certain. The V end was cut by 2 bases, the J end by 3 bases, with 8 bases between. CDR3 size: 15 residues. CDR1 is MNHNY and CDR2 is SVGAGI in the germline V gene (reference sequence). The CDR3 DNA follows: TGTGCCAGCAGTTACGGCACGATCTATAATTCACCCCTCCACTTT. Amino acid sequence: CASSYGTIYNSPLHF.

The CDR3 reads CASTNRVALNTEAFF. The CDR3 DNA sequence: TGTGCCAGTACCAACAGGGTAGCGTTGAACACTGAAGCTTTCTTT. The chain carries TRBV19 and TRBJ1-1; the D gene is possibly TRBD1 (6 bases). Germline CDR1 reads LNHDA; CDR2 reads SQIVND (reference sequence). The CDR3 has 15 amino acids. The V gene lost 7 bases and the J gene lost 0 bases, with 15 bases spanning the gap.

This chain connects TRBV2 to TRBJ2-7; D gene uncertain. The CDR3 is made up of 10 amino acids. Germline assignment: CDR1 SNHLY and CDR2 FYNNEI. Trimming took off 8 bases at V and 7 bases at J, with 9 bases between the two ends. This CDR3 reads CASSLGEQYF. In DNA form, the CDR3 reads TGTGCCAGCTCCCTCGGGGAGCAGTACTTC.

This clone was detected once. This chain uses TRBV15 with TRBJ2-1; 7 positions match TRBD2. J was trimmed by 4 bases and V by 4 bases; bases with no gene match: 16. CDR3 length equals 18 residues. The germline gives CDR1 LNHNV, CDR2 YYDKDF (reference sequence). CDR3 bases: TGTGCCACCAGCAACGGAAACGTGAGGCGGGGGACTTACAATGAGCAGTTCTTC. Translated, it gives CATSNGNVRRGTYNEQFF. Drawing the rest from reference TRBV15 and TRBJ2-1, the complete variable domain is DAMVIQNPRYQVTQFGKPVTLSCSQTLNHNVMYWYQQKSSQAPKLLFHYYDKDFNNEADTPDNFQSRRPNTSFCFLDIRSPGLGDTAMYLCATSNGNVRRGTYNEQFFGPGTRLTVL.

This chain's CDR3 is CASGRVGLSSYEQYF. In DNA form, the CDR3 reads TGTGCCAGCGGGCGGGTGGGACTAAGCTCCTACGAGCAGTACTTC. The gene calls are TRBV11-2 and TRBJ2-7; 7 bases fit TRBD2. Germline V gene sequence: CDR1 SGHAT, CDR2 FQNNGV. With 8 bases clipped from V and 0 bases from J, the junction kept 10 bases outside the gene matches. CDR3 length equals 15 residues.

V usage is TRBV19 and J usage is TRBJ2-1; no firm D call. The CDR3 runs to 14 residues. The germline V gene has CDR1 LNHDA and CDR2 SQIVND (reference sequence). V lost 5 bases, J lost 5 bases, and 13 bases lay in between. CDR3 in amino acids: CASSDTGRHNEQFF. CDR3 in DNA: TGTGCCAGTAGTGACACGGGCCGTCACAATGAGCAGTTCTTC.

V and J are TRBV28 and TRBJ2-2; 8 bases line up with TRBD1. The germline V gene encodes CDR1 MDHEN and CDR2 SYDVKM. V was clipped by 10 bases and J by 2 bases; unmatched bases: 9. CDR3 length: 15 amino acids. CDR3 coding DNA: TGTGCCAACCTCCCGACAGGGGCTAACACCGGGGAGCTGTTTTTT. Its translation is CANLPTGANTGELFF.

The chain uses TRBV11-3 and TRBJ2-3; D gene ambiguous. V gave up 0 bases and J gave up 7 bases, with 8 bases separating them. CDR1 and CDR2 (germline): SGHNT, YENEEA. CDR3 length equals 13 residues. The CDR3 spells CASSLEDGNTQYF. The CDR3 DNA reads TGTGCCAGCAGCTTAGAGGACGGTAATACGCAGTATTTT.

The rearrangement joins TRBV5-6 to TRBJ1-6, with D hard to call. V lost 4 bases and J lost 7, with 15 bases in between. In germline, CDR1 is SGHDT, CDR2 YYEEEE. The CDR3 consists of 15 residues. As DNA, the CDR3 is TGTGCCAGCAGCCCCACGGGCGCTATAAATTCACCCCTCCACTTT. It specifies CASSPTGAINSPLHF.

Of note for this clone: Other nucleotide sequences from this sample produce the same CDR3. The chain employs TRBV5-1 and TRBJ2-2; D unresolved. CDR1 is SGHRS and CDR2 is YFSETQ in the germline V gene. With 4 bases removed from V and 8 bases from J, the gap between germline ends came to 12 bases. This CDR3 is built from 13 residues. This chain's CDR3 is CASSPSDPGELFF. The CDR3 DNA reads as TGCGCCAGCAGCCCCTCTGACCCAGGGGAGCTGTTTTTT.